These T cell receptor beta chains were read from a single sample in a study of shared clonotypes between healthy human individuals. Data came from immunoSEQ multiplex PCR; TCRdb stores just in-frame clones and leaves some out. There are approximately 530,000 clones in the sample; more than 95% occur only once, and about 0.06% lies in the top ten. Source material: naive CD4+ T cells sorted from blood. The receptors shown here come from a woman aged 25 to 39 in good health. The CDR3 runs from the conserved cysteine through the conserved F or W. The D gene is left open where the match is weak. Not every row has a clone size; where given, it reads once, few, many or a size class.

-	TRBV7-9	TRBJ2-3	TRBD2	TGTGCCAGCAGCGTCCGGACTAGCGGCACAGATACGCAGTATTTT	CASSVRTSGTDTQYF
once	TRBV5-1	TRBJ2-5	TRBD1	TGCGCCAGCAGCACGAACACAGGGGCAGAGACCCAGTACTTC	CASSTNTGAETQYF
-	TRBV21-1	TRBJ2-2	-	TGTGCCACCGTAGGGACAGCGAGGGGCACCGGGGAGCTGTTTTTT	CATVGTARGTGELFF
-	TRBV7-2	TRBJ2-3	TRBD2	TGTGCCAGCAACCCTAGCGGGACGGATACGCAGTATTTT	CASNPSGTDTQYF
-	TRBV25-1	TRBJ2-1	TRBD2	TGTGCCAGCAGTGTTGATAGCGGGCAAAGGAGGGGCAATGAGCAGTTCTTC	CASSVDSGQRRGNEQFF
-	TRBV7-2	TRBJ2-7	-	TGTGCCAGCACTCGTTCGGTCGGGATTAGCTCCTACGAGCAGTACTTC	CASTRSVGISSYEQYF
-	TRBV2	TRBJ1-2	TRBD1	TGTGCCAGCAGGGGACCGGGACAGGGAAACTATGGCTACACCTTC	CASRGPGQGNYGYTF
-	TRBV27	TRBJ2-1	-	TGTGCCAGCAGTTCCGGGGCAGGGCGCTCCTACAATGAGCAGTTCTTC	CASSSGAGRSYNEQFF
-	TRBV11-2	TRBJ2-7	TRBD2	TGTGCCAGCAGCTTAAGCCTGGGGGGGGACGAGCAGTACTTC	CASSLSLGGDEQYF
-	TRBV30	TRBJ1-5	-	TGTGCCTGGAGTGTACTAAATAGCAATCAGCCCCAGCATTTT	CAWSVLNSNQPQHF
-	TRBV6-1	TRBJ2-7	TRBD1	TGTGCCAGCACCTTAGAGGACAGGGGGCTTTCCGAGCAGTACTTC	CASTLEDRGLSEQYF
-	TRBV28	TRBJ1-5	TRBD1	TGTGCCAGCAGTTTAAGCCCCGGACAGGTTAATCAGCCCCAGCATTTT	CASSLSPGQVNQPQHF
-	TRBV6-5	TRBJ1-5	-	TGTGCCAGCAGTTACGGAGGGAATCAGCCCCAGCATTTT	CASSYGGNQPQHF
-	TRBV5-1	TRBJ2-7	TRBD2	TGCGCCAGCAGCTCGGGACTAGTTAGCGACGAGCAGTACTTC	CASSSGLVSDEQYF
-	TRBV28	TRBJ1-2	-	TGTGCCAGCAGTAGAGAGGGGGGCAGTGGTGGCTACACCTTC	CASSREGGSGGYTF
-	TRBV7-9	TRBJ2-7	-	TGTGCCAGCAGCTTAGCGCTCCAGAGCTACGAGCAGTACTTC	CASSLALQSYEQYF
-	TRBV5-1	TRBJ2-5	TRBD1	TGCGCCAGCAGCTTCGGACAGGACCAAGAGACCCAGTACTTC	CASSFGQDQETQYF
-	TRBV27	TRBJ1-1	-	TGTGCCAGCAGTTTGGAGCGTGACACTGAAGCTTTCTTT	CASSLERDTEAFF
-	TRBV19	TRBJ1-2	-	TGTGCCAGTAGTATAGATCTAAGGGGGGATGGCTACACCTTC	CASSIDLRGDGYTF
-	TRBV28	TRBJ2-7	TRBD2	TGTGCCAGCAGTGGGACTAGCGGGAACCCGTCATCGTCCGGTTACGAGCAGTACTTC	CASSGTSGNPSSSGYEQYF
-	TRBV28	TRBJ2-1	-	TGTGCCAGCAGGCTGACGGGCGCCAATGAGCAGTTCTTC	CASRLTGANEQFF
-	TRBV9	TRBJ2-1	TRBD2	TGTGCCAGCAGCGTAGATCGCGGGAGCTTGTGGAATGAGCAGTTCTTC	CASSVDRGSLWNEQFF
-	TRBV7-2	TRBJ2-3	TRBD2	TGTGCCAGCAGCCCCCGGACTAGCGGGAGCCCAGATACGCAGTATTTT	CASSPRTSGSPDTQYF
few	TRBV10-2	TRBJ2-1	-	TGCGCCAGCAGGTCCGCGGCGGGCGGTGAGCAGTTCTTC	CASRSAAGGEQFF
-	TRBV28	TRBJ2-4	-	TGTGCCAGTGGGGGGAGGCCCCGAGCCAAAAACATTCAGTACTTC	CASGGRPRAKNIQYF
-	TRBV6-5	TRBJ1-2	-	TGTGCCAGCAGTTACTCGACGTTTTGGGGCAGCTATGGCTACACCTTC	CASSYSTFWGSYGYTF
few	TRBV9	TRBJ1-1	-	TGTGCCAGCAGCGTAGTTGGAGAATTGAACACTGAAGCTTTCTTT	CASSVVGELNTEAFF
-	TRBV14	TRBJ2-1	-	TGTGCCAGCAGCTTCACAGGTAGCTCCTACAATGAGCAGTTCTTC	CASSFTGSSYNEQFF
-	TRBV5-1	TRBJ2-7	TRBD2	TGCGCCAGCAGCTTGGGCGGTAGCGGGCTTCCCTACGAGCAGTACTTC	CASSLGGSGLPYEQYF
-	TRBV7-2	TRBJ2-2	-	TGTGCCAGCAGCTTCACTAGCGGAGGGGGCGGATTCGCCGGGGAGCTGTTTTTT	CASSFTSGGGGFAGELFF
-	TRBV7-8	TRBJ2-1	-	TGTGCCAGCAGCGACTTCGGTGCTAGGGACGGACGAGCAGAGCAGTTCTTC	CASSDFGARDGRAEQFF
-	TRBV5-1	TRBJ2-3	-	TGCGCCAGCAGCCCCGTGACCCTTACAGATACGCAGTATTTT	CASSPVTLTDTQYF
-	TRBV2	TRBJ2-7	TRBD2	TGTGCCAGCAGCGAGTGGGCTAGCGGGAGTAACTACGAGCAGTACTTC	CASSEWASGSNYEQYF
-	TRBV19	TRBJ2-2	-	TGTGCCAGTAGTATCGGGCAGGGAAGGACCGGGGAGCTGTTTTTT	CASSIGQGRTGELFF
once	TRBV9	TRBJ2-7	-	TGTGCCAGCAGCGTAGGGGGGACGGTGAGCTCCTACGAGCAGTACTTC	CASSVGGTVSSYEQYF
-	TRBV18	TRBJ2-5	TRBD2	TGTGCCAGCTCATTAGAAGCGGGAGTAGAGACCCAGTACTTC	CASSLEAGVETQYF
once	TRBV28	TRBJ1-5	TRBD1	TGTGCCAGCAATAATGACAGGGGTCAGCCCCAGCATTTT	CASNNDRGQPQHF
-	TRBV5-1	TRBJ1-5	TRBD1	TGCGCCAGCAGCCCGCCGGGGAGACAGGGTAGCAATCAGCCCCAGCATTTT	CASSPPGRQGSNQPQHF